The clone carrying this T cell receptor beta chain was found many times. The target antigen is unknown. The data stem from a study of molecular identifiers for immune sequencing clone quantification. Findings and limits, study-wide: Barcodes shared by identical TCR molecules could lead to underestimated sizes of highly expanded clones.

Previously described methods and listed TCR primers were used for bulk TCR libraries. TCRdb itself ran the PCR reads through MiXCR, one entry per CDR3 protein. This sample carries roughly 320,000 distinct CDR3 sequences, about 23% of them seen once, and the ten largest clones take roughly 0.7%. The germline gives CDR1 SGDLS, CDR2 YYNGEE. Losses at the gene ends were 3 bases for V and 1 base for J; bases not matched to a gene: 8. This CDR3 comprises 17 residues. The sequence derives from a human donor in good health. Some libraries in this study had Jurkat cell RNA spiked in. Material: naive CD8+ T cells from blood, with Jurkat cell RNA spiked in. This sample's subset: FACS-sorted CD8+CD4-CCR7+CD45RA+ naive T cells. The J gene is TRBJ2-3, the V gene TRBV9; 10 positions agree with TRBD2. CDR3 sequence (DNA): TGTGCCAGCAGCGCCCGGGGGCTAGCGGGGGGCACAGATACGCAGTATTTT. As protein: CASSARGLAGGTDTQYF.